Detailed here is one T cell receptor (beta chain). The antigen it binds to is not known. No base qualities exist here, and no much larger clone lies one base off it. The source of the sample is a study of CD8 T cells in Susac syndrome (dated by TCRdb to the late 2010s). With respect to the entire study: The study used repertoire sequencing to test whether antigen drove CD8+ T cell activation and differentiation in Susac syndrome. The study compared CD8+ T cell repertoire clonality among 12 healthy donors, some 14 Susac syndrome patients and roughly 16 multiple sclerosis patients. Findings and caveats that apply to the study as a whole: The study acknowledged that relatively few individuals were included in the TCR sequencing and HLA analysis.

Peripheral blood CD8+ and CD4+ T cells from healthy donors, Susac syndrome patients and multiple sclerosis patients were profiled using high-throughput TCR beta sequencing. Treatment-naive patients with stable or active relapsing-remitting disease fulfilling revised McDonald criteria were used as multiple sclerosis controls. Bulk CD8+ and CD4+ T cells were purified by magnetic negative isolation, whereas CD8+ TEMRA cells were enriched by FACS. Blood was drawn into EDTA tubes, processed within 24 hours, and PBMCs were isolated by density gradient centrifugation. PBMCs intended for TCR sequencing were cryopreserved in liquid nitrogen and were subsequently thawed in a 37 degrees C water bath. The sorted or isolated CD4+, CD8+ and CD8+ TEMRA cells had a purity of 90% or higher. RNA was extracted using the RNeasy kit, and about 0.45 to 1 microgram was reverse transcribed with random hexamers. TCR beta CDR3 regions were amplified with the immunoSEQ multiplex PCR assay covering 54 Vbeta and 13 Jbeta segments. Bias from PCR amplification was corrected by using a synthetic template baseline for primer optimization and for computational correction. For the original study's pipeline: Reads were annotated to V, D and J genes according to IMGT and were analyzed with immunoSEQ Analyzer, with only productive sequences retained. To calculate clonality, Shannon entropy was normalized by log2 of the number of productive unique sequences and then subtracted from one. Public and private clones were assessed among the 100 most prevalent clones of each patient and control. Clones were defined as Susac-specific when absent from the healthy and MS cohorts, from about 970 published viral clones and from other ImmuneACCESS disease sequences. Clones were called with MiXCR by TCRdb after fastp trimmed the public reads at Q25, and only in-frame beta chains were retained. Every CDR3 protein is listed once, alongside the most common genes and DNA of its rows. The V and J calls come from TCRdb's annotation, not from the publication. This sample comprises about 52,000 distinct CDR3 sequences, 93% of them detected only once. Approximately 0.49% of the sample goes to the ten largest clones.

From the cysteine through the phenylalanine, the CDR3 covers 16 amino acids. Kept here is only the CDR3 DNA, which spans 48 bases and is read in frame from base 1. The germline V gene (reference sequence) sets CDR1 to SEHNR and CDR2 to FQNEAQ. The germline V and J ends show losses of 5 bases and 4 bases respectively, and no gene match explains 13 bases of the junction. The rearranged chain carries TRBV7-9 and TRBJ2-5, with 7 middle bases fitting TRBD1. This receptor was identified in a human donor with multiple sclerosis. The sequenced sample was CD8+ T cells from PBMCs. The CDR3 protein: CASSATHRGQRETQYF. At the DNA level, the sequence is TGTGCCAGCAGCGCTACACACAGGGGTCAGCGAGAGACCCAGTACTTC.